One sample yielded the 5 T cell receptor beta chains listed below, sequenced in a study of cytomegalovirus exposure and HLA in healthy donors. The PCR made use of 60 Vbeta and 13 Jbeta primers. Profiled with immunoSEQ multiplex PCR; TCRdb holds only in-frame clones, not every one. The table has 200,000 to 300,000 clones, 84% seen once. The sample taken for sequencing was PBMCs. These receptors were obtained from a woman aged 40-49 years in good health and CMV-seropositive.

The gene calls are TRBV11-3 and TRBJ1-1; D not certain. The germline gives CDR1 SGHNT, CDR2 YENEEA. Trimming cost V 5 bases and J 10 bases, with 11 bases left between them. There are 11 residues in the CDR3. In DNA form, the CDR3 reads TGTGCCAGCAGCCTTGGGGAGGGAGCTTTCTTT. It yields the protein CASSLGEGAFF.

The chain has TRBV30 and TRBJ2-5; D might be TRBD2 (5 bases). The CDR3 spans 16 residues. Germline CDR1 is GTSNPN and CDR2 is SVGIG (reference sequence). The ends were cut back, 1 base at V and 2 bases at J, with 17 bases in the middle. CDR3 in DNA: TGTGCCTGGAGTGGTCCTGGGGTAGCGAAACAAGAGACCCAGTACTTC. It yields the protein CAWSGPGVAKQETQYF.

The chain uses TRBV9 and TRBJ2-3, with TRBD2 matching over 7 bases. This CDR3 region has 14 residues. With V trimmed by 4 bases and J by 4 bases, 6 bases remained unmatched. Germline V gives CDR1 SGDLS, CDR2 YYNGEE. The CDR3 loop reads CASSPRLAADTQYF. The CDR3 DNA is TGTGCCAGCAGCCCCCGGCTAGCGGCAGATACGCAGTATTTT.

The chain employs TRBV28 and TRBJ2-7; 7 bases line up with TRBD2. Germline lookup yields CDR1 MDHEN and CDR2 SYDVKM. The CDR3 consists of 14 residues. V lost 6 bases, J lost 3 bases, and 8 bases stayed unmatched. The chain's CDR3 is CASRPGGLGYEQYF. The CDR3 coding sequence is TGTGCCAGCAGGCCTGGTGGACTAGGCTACGAGCAGTACTTC. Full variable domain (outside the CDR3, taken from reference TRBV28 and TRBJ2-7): DVKVTQSSRYLVKRTGEKVFLECVQDMDHENMFWYRQDPGLGLRLIYFSYDVKMKEKGDIPEGYSVSREKKERFSLILESASTNQTSMYLCASRPGGLGYEQYFGPGTRLTVT.

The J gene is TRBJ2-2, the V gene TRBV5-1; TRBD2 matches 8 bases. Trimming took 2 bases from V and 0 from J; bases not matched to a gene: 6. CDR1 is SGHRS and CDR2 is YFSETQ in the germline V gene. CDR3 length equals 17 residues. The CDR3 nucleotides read TGCGCCAGCAGCTTCGCTAGCGGGCTTTCGAACACCGGGGAGCTGTTTTTT. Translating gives CASSFASGLSNTGELFF.